This note documents a single TCR beta chain sequence. TCRdb's table, derived via immunoSEQ multiplex PCR, lists solely in-frame clones and lacks some. The table records 6,000 to 8,000 clones, about 65% of them present only once. V lost 5 bases, J lost 6 bases, and 6 bases lay in between. Germline CDR1 and CDR2: GTSNPN and SVGIG (reference sequence). The CDR3 covers 10 residues. Documented treatment: treatment-naive control, cytoreductive nephrectomy. The data were taken from a study of radiation and T cells in renal cell carcinoma. The chain has TRBV30 and TRBJ2-3; the D is unclear. Sample: tumor tissue, taken from a patient whose treatment was nephrectomy without radiotherapy. This TCR was recovered from a woman in her 70s with renal cell carcinoma. The CDR3 region is CAWGMDTQYF. The CDR3 DNA reads as TGTGCCTGGGGAATGGATACGCAGTATTTT.